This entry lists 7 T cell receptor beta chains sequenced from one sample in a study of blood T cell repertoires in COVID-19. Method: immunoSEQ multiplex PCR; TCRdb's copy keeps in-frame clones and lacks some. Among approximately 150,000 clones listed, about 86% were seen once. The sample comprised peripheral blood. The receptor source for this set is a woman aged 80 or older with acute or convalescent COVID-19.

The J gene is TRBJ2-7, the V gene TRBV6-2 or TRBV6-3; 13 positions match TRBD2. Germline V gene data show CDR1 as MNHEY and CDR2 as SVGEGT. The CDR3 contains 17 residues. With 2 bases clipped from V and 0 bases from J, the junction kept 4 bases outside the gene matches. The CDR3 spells CASSYGTSGTTSYEQYF. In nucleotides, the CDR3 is TGTGCCAGCAGTTACGGGACTAGCGGGACTACCTCCTACGAGCAGTACTTC.

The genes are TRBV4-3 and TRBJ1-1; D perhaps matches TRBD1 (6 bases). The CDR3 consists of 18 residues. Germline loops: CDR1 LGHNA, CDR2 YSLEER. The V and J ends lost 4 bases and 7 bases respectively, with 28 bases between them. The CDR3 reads CASSLAQGRIPEGIEAFF. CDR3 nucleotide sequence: TGCGCCAGCAGCCTAGCCCAGGGGCGAATACCCGAAGGTATTGAAGCTTTCTTT.

The CDR3 sequence: CASSLNSRGSGANVLTF. The CDR3 nucleotides read TGCGCCAGCAGCCTAAACTCGAGGGGGTCTGGGGCCAACGTCCTGACTTTC. The chain uses TRBV4-1 and TRBJ2-6, with D possibly being TRBD1 (6 bases). CDR1 is MGHRA, CDR2 YSYEKL, per germline. Trimming shortened V by 4 bases and J by 1 base, and 14 bases separated the two germline ends. The CDR3 sequence is 17 residues long.

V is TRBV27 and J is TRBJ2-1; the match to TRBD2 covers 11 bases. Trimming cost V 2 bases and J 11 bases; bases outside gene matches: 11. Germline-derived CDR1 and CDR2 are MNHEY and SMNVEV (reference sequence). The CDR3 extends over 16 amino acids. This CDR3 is CASSLGIPGLAAQQFF. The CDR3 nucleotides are TGTGCCAGCAGTTTAGGGATCCCGGGACTAGCGGCCCAGCAGTTCTTC.

The CDR3 protein is CAISGLAVPANEQFF. CDR3 bases: TGTGCCATCAGTGGACTAGCGGTCCCGGCGAATGAGCAGTTCTTC. J is TRBJ2-1 and V is TRBV10-3; 9 nucleotides match TRBD2. The trim removed 4 bases at V and 7 bases at J, leaving 8 bases unmatched. The CDR3 loop spans 15 amino acids. Germline V lookup: CDR1 ENHRY, CDR2 SYGVKD.

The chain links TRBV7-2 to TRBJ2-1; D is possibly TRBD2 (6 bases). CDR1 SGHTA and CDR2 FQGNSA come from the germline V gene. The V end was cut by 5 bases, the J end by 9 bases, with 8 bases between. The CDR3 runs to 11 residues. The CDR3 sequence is CASSIGGEQFF. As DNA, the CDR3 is TGTGCCAGCAGCATCGGGGGTGAGCAGTTCTTC. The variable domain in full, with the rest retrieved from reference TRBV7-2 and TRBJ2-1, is GAGVSQSPSNKVTEKGKDVELRCDPISGHTALYWYRQSLGQGLEFLIYFQGNSAPDKSGLPSDRFSAERTGGSVSTLTIQRTQQEDSAVYLCASSIGGEQFFGPGTRLTVL.

The CDR3 loop is CASRDPGQPYEQYF. In DNA form, the CDR3 reads TGTGCCAGCAGAGACCCGGGACAGCCCTACGAGCAGTACTTC. V usage is TRBV28 and J usage is TRBJ2-7; 7 nucleotides align to TRBD1. With V trimmed by 6 bases and J by 2 bases, 7 bases remained unmatched. This CDR3 spans 14 amino acids. Germline V CDR1 and CDR2: MDHEN, SYDVKM.